This T cell receptor (beta chain) came from a study of metastatic and nonmetastatic thyroid tumors. Overall study: Across blood and tumor or nodule tissue, repertoires from malignant and benign thyroid patients were compared with one another.

Broader study findings: Compared with benign nodules, malignant thyroid tumors were reported to have significantly higher TCR beta diversity in both blood and tumor.

Patients had received no treatment of any kind before thyroid surgery. In this sample, this clone turned up many times. No antigen is known for it. In the source study's methods: Building a distant-metastasis classifier for papillary thyroid cancer drew on CDR3 differences across clinicopathological groups. From the PCR reads, TCRdb re-called clones with MiXCR. TCRdb, rather than the study authors, made the V and J calls. The table has about 93,000 clones, 8.6% seen once; the top ten hold 8.8%. The source of this sequence is a female donor with papillary thyroid cancer or a benign thyroid nodule (not recorded which). Some clones in this sample may be carry-over from other donors' samples. The sample comprised blood.

The CDR3 is CASSGTSGGAGELFF. In nucleotides, the CDR3 is TGTGCCAGCAGTGGGACTAGCGGGGGGGCCGGGGAGCTGTTTTTT. The J gene is TRBJ2-2, the V gene TRBV6-1; 15 bases fit TRBD2. The ends lost 4 bases at V and 6 bases at J; junction bases unmatched: 0. Germline values: CDR1 MNHNS, CDR2 SASEGT. The CDR3 length is 15 residues.